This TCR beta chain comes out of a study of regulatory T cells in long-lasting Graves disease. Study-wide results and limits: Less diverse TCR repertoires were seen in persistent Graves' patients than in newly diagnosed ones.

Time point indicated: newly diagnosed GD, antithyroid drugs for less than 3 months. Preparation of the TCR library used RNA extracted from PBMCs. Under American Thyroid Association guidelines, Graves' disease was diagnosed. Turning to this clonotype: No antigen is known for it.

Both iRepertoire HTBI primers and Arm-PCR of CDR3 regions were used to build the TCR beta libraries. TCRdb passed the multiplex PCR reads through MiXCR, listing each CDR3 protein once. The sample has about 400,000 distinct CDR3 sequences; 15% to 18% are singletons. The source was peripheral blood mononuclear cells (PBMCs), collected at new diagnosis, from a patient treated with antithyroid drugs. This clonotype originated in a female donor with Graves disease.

CDR3 loop: CSGRRGYEQYF. The CDR3 nucleotides are TGCAGTGGGCGCAGGGGCTACGAGCAGTACTTC. V gene TRBV29-1 combines with J gene TRBJ2-7; D might be TRBD1 (6 bases). The length of the CDR3 is 11 residues. Per germline, CDR1 SQVTM and CDR2 ANQGSEA.